This T cell receptor beta chain was recorded in a study of regulatory T cells in long-lasting Graves disease. Overall study results and limits: TCR diversity was lower in persistent Graves' patients than in newly diagnosed ones. Not thyroid tissue but only peripheral blood was studied.

In its sample, this clonotype was seen many times. What it binds is not known. Both iRepertoire HTBI primers and Arm-PCR of CDR3 regions were used to build the TCR beta libraries. TCRdb used MiXCR to reprocess the multiplex PCR reads, holding one entry per CDR3 protein. The sample has 530,000 or so distinct CDR3 sequences, roughly a sixth seen once. Looked up from germline, CDR1 is SEHNR and CDR2 is FQNEAQ (reference sequence). CDR3 length: 17 residues. Trimming cost V 4 bases and J 6 bases; bases outside gene matches: 14. The time point: newly diagnosed GD, antithyroid drugs for less than 3 months. PBMC RNA was the source of the TCR library. This sample was shared with a second study, whose subject was T cells in Graves' hyperthyroidism and ophthalmopathy. That publication notes: An absence of ophthalmopathy progression within 18 months meant stable Graves' hyperthyroidism. Ophthalmopathy, which appeared later, was predicted by the model a median roughly 6.5 months before onset.

Specimen: peripheral blood mononuclear cells (PBMCs), collected at new diagnosis, from a patient treated with antithyroid drugs. The sequence derives from a man between 18 and 35 years old with Graves disease. The chain joins TRBV7-9 to TRBJ2-1; 8 nucleotides align to TRBD1. CDR3 nucleotides: TGTGCCAGCAGCTCTCGTTTTGGGGACAGGAACTCCAATGAGCAGTTCTTC. This codes for CASSSRFGDRNSNEQFF.